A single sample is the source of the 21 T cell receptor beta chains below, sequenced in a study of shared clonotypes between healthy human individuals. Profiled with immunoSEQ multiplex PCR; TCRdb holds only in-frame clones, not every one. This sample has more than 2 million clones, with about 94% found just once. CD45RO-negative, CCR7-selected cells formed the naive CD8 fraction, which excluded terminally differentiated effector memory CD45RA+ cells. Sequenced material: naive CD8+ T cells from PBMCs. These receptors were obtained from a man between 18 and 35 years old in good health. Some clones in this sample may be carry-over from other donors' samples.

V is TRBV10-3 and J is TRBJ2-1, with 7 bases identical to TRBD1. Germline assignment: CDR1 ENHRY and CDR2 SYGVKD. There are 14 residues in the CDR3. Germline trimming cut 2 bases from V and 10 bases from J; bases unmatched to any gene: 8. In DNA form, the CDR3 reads TGTGCCATCAGTGAGCCCGACAGGGTAGGGGAGCAGTTCTTC. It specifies CAISEPDRVGEQFF.

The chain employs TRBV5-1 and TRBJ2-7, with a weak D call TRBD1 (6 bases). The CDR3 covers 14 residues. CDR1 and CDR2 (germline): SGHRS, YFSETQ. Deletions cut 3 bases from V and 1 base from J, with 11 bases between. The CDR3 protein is CASSSWTESYEQYF. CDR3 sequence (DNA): TGCGCCAGCAGCTCTTGGACAGAATCCTACGAGCAGTACTTC.

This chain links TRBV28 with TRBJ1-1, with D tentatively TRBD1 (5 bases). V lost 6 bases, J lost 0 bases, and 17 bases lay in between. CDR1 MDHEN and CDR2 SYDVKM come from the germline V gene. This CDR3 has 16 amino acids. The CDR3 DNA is TGTGCCAGCAGCTTTCCATTAGACAGCATGAACACTGAAGCTTTCTTT. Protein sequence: CASSFPLDSMNTEAFF.

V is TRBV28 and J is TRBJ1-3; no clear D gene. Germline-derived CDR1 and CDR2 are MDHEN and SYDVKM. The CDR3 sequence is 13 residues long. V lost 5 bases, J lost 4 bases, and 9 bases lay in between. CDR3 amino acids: CASSPLFGNTIYF. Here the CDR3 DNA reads TGTGCCAGCAGTCCCCTTTTCGGAAACACCATATATTTT.

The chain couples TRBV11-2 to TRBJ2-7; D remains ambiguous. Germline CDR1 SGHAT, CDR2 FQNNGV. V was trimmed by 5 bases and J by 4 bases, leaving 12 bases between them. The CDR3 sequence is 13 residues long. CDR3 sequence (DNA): TGTGCCAGCAGCCCAGAGAGGAGATACGAGCAGTACTTC. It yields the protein CASSPERRYEQYF.

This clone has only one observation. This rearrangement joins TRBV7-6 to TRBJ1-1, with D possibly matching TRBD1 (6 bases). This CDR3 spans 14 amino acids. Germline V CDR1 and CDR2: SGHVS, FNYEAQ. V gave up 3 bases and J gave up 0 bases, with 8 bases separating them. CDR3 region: CASSFGGVNTEAFF. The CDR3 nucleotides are TGTGCCAGCAGCTTCGGGGGCGTGAACACTGAAGCTTTCTTT.

The CDR3 nucleotides are TGTGCCAGCAGCCCAGGACAGGGAAATGGGGTTTACGGCTACACCTTC. This codes for CASSPGQGNGVYGYTF. The rearrangement joins TRBV9 to TRBJ1-2; 8 bases are a match to TRBD1. Germline V gene lookup returns CDR1 SGDLS and CDR2 YYNGEE. The CDR3 runs 16 residues. Trimming took 4 bases from V and 8 from J; bases not matched to a gene: 16.

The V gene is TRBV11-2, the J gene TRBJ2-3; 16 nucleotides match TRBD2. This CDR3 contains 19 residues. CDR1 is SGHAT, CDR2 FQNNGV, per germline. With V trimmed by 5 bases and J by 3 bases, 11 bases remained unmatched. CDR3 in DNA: TGTGCCAGCAGCGACACGGGGGGACTAGCGGGAGGGTGGACAGATACGCAGTATTTT. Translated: CASSDTGGLAGGWTDTQYF.

The CDR3 nucleotides read TGTGCCAGCAGCTTAGATGGGCGGGTTCGTTCCTACAATGAGCAGTTCTTC. It specifies CASSLDGRVRSYNEQFF. V gene TRBV7-6 combines with J gene TRBJ2-1; D is possibly TRBD2 (5 bases). Germline CDR1 reads SGHVS; CDR2 reads FNYEAQ. V dropped 1 base and J dropped 1 base, with 14 bases sitting between them. The CDR3 runs 17 residues.

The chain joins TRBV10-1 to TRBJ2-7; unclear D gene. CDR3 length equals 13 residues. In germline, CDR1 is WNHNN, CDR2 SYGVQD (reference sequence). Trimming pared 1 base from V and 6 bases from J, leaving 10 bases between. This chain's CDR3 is CASSELRLGEQYF. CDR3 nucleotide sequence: TGCGCCAGCAGTGAGTTACGATTGGGCGAGCAGTACTTC.

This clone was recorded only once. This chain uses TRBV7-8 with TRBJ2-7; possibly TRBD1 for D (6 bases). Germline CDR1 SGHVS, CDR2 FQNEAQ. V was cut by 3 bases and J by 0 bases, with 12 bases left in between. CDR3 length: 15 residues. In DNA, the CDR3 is TGTGCCAGCAGCTTGGGGTACAGGGTCTCCTACGAGCAGTACTTC. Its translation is CASSLGYRVSYEQYF.

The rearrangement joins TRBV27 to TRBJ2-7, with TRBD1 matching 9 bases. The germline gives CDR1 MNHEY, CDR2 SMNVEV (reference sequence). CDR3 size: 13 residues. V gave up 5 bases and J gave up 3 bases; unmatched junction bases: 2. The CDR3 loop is CASSQGQGYEQYF. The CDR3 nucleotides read TGTGCCAGCAGTCAGGGACAGGGCTACGAGCAGTACTTC.

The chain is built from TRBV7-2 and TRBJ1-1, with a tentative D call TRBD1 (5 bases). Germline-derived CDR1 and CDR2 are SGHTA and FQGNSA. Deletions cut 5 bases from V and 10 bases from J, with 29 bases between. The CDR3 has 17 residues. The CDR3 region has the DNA TGTGCCAGCAGCCCCAGCGAGCGAGACAGCTATCGAACAGGAGCTTTCTTT. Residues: CASSPSERDSYRTGAFF.

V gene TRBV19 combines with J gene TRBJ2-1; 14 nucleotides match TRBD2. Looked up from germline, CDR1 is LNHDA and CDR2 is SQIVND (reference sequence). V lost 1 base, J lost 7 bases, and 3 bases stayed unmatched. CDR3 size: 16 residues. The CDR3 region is CASSIGLAGGPNEQFF. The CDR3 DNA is TGTGCCAGTAGTATAGGACTAGCGGGAGGGCCGAATGAGCAGTTCTTC.

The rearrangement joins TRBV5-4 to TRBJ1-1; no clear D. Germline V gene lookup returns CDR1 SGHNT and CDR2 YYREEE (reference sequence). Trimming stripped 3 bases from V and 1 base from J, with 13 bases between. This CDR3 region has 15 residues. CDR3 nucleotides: TGTGCCAGCAGCTCCCTCGGCAGTGGGAACACTGAAGCTTTCTTT. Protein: CASSSLGSGNTEAFF.

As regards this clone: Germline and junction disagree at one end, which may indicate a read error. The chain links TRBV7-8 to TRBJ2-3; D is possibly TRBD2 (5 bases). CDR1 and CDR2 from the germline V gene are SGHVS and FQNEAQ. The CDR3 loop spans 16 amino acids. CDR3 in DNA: TGTGCCAGCGGCTTAAATAGCGCAATAAGCACAGATACGCAGTATTTT. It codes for CASGLNSAISTDTQYF.

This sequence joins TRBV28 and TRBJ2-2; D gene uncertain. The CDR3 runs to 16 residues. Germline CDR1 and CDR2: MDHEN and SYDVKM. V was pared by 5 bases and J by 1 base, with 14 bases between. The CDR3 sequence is CASSKVRQRNTGELFF. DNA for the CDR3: TGTGCCAGCAGTAAGGTTCGGCAGAGGAACACCGGGGAGCTGTTTTTT.

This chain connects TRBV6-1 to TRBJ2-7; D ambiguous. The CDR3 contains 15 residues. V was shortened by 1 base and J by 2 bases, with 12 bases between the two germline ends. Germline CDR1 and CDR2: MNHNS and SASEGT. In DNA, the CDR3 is TGTGCCAGCAGTGAAGTTAGGGTACCCACCTACGAGCAGTACTTC. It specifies CASSEVRVPTYEQYF.

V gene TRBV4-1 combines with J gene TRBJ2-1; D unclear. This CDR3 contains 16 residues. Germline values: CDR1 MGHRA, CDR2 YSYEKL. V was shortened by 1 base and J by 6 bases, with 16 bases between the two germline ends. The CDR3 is CASSQGSRTPSNEQFF. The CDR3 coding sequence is TGCGCCAGCAGCCAAGGGTCGCGTACACCTTCCAATGAGCAGTTCTTC.

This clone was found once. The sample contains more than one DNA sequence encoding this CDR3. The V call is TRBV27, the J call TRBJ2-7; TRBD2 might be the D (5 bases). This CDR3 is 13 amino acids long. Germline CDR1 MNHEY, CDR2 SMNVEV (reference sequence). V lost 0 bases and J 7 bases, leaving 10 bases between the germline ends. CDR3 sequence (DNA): TGTGCCAGCAGTTTATCGGGTCCGGGGGAGCAGTACTTC. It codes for CASSLSGPGEQYF.

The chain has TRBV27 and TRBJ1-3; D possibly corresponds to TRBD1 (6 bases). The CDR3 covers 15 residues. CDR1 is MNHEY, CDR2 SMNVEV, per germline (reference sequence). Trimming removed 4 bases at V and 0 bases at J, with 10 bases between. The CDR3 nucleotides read TGTGCCAGCAGTTCACGACAGGCCTCTGGAAACACCATATATTTT. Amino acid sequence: CASSSRQASGNTIYF.